This T cell receptor beta chain was profiled in a study of blood T cell repertoires in COVID-19. Self-reported history from a screening survey and questionnaire set each donor's cohort. A single count supports this clone. Germline-derived CDR1 and CDR2 are ENHRY and SYGVKD. This CDR3 comprises 15 residues. The V gene lost 3 bases and the J gene lost 1 base, with 12 bases spanning the gap. The protocol was immunoSEQ multiplex PCR, while the TCRdb copy is restricted to in-frame clones and leaves out a portion. The sample holds 310,000 or so clones; approximately 86% are singletons and the top ten take around 8.9%.

This receptor was taken from a woman younger than 30 who had recovered from COVID-19. This chain connects TRBV10-3 to TRBJ1-1, with no clear D. Sequencing was done on a sample of PBMCs or T cells enriched from blood (not recorded which). The DNA of the CDR3 is TGTGCCATCAGTGAAGTCATTTCAGGGAACACTGAAGCTTTCTTT. It encodes CAISEVISGNTEAFF.